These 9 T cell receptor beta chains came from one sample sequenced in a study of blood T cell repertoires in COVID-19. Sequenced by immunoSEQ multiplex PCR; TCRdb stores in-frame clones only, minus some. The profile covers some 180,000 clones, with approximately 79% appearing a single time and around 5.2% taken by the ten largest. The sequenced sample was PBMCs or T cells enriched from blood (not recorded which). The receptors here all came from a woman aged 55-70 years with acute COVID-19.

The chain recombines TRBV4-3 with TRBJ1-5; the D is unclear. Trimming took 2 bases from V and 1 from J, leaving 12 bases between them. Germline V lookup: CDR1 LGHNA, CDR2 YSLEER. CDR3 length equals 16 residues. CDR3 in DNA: TGCGCCAGCAGCCAATTGTTCCGGGGAAGCAATCAGCCCCAGCATTTT. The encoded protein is CASSQLFRGSNQPQHF.

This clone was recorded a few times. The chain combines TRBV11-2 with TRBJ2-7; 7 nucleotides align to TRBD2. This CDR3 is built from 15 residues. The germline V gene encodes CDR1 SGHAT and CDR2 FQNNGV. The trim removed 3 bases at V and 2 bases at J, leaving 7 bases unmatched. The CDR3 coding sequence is TGTGCCAGCAGCTTTCGGCTAGCGGATCCCTACGAGCAGTACTTC. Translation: CASSFRLADPYEQYF.

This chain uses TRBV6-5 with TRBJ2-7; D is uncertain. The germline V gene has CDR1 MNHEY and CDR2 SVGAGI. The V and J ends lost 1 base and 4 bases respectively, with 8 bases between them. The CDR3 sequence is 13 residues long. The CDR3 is CASSYYDNYEQYF. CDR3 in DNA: TGTGCCAGCAGTTACTACGACAATTACGAGCAGTACTTC.

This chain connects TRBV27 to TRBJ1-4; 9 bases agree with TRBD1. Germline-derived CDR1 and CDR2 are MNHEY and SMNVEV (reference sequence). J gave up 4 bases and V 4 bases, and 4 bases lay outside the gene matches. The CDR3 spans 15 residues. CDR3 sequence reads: CASSWDRALNEKLFF. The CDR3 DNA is TGTGCCAGCAGTTGGGACAGGGCTCTTAATGAAAAACTGTTTTTT.

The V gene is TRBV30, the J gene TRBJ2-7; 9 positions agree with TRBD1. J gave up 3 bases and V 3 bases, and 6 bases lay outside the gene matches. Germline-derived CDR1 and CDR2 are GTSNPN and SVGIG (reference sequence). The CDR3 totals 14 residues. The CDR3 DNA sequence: TGTGCCTGGAGCCGGGACAGGGTGGACTACGAGCAGTACTTC. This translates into CAWSRDRVDYEQYF.

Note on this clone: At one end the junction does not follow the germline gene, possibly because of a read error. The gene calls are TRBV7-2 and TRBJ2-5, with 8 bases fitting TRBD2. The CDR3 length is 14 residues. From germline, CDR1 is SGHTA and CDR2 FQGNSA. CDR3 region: CAGSFFSGTSREYF. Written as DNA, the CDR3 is TGTGCCGGCAGCTTCTTTAGCGGGACCTCCCGAGAGTACTTC.

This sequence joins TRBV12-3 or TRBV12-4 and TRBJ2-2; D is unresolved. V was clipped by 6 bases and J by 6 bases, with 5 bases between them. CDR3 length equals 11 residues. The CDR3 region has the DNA TGTGCCAGCAGACTTTCCGGGGAGCTGTTTTTT. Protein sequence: CASRLSGELFF.

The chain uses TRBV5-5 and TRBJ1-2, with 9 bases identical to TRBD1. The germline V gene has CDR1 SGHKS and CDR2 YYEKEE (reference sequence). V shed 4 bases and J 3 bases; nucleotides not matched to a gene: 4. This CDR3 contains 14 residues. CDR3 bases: TGTGCCAGCAGCAGACAGGGGGGCGACTATGGCTACACCTTC. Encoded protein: CASSRQGGDYGYTF.

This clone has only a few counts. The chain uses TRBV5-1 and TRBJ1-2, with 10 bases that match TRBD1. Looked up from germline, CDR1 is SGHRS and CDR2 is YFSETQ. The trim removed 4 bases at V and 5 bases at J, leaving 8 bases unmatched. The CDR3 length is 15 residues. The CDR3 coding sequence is TGCGCCAGCAGCGAGGGACAGGGGTCGCCATATGGCTACACCTTC. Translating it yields CASSEGQGSPYGYTF.